The 23 T cell receptor beta chains given below trace back to one sample, sequenced in a study of blood T cell repertoires in COVID-19. Measured with immunoSEQ multiplex PCR; TCRdb has only the in-frame clones, and not every one. Here the sample spans 80,000 or so clones, 70% to 90% being singletons. Material for sequencing was peripheral blood. Receptor source: a man in his sixties with COVID-19, enrolled during active disease.

The chain uses TRBV6-5 and TRBJ2-7, with 7 bases identical to TRBD1. This CDR3 contains 15 residues. V dropped 5 bases and J dropped 0; count of bases not matched to a gene: 7. In germline, CDR1 is MNHEY, CDR2 SVGAGI. Here the CDR3 reads CASSTGTVPSYEQYF. CDR3 in DNA: TGTGCCAGCAGTACAGGGACAGTCCCCTCCTACGAGCAGTACTTC.

This clone occurred once. The chain uses TRBV4-2 and TRBJ2-7, with D possibly being TRBD2 (6 bases). The CDR3 extends over 19 amino acids. The V end lost 2 bases, the J end lost 4 bases, and 27 bases lay between the germline ends. Germline V gene sequence: CDR1 LGHNA, CDR2 YNFKEQ. CDR3 sequence reads: CASSQHESGYGLGFYEQYF. The DNA for the CDR3 is TGTGCCAGCAGCCAACACGAGAGCGGGTACGGGTTGGGGTTTTACGAGCAGTACTTC.

The V call is TRBV30, the J call TRBJ2-1; D is perhaps TRBD2 (6 bases). This CDR3 has 15 amino acids. Germline V gene data show CDR1 as GTSNPN and CDR2 as SVGIG (reference sequence). Trimming removed 3 bases at V and 4 bases at J, with 16 bases between. As DNA, the CDR3 is TGTGCCTGGAGGGGCAAGGTAGCGGAATACAATGAGCAGTTCTTC. As protein: CAWRGKVAEYNEQFF.

The chain carries TRBV6-2 or TRBV6-3 and TRBJ2-1, with D tentatively TRBD2 (5 bases). Germline values: CDR1 MNHEY, CDR2 SVGEGT. The ends were cut back, 0 bases at V and 9 bases at J, with 15 bases in the middle. The CDR3 sequence is 15 residues long. CDR3 amino acids: CASSYSIPDAGEQFF. The DNA of the CDR3 is TGTGCCAGCAGTTACTCGATCCCCGACGCGGGTGAGCAGTTCTTC.

The V and J genes are TRBV9 and TRBJ2-5, with D tentatively TRBD1 (6 bases). Germline V gives CDR1 SGDLS, CDR2 YYNGEE. V lost 4 bases and J lost 4, with 14 bases in between. The length of the CDR3 is 14 residues. CDR3 coding DNA: TGTGCCAGCAGCTCCCCGACAGGTATAGAGACCCAGTACTTC. It is translated as CASSSPTGIETQYF.

The chain couples TRBV9 to TRBJ1-4; D possibly corresponds to TRBD1 (6 bases). The germline V gene has CDR1 SGDLS and CDR2 YYNGEE. V was pared by 4 bases and J by 5 bases, with 15 bases between. The CDR3 is made up of 15 amino acids. This CDR3 is CASSITGRLNEKLFF. CDR3 nucleotides: TGTGCCAGCAGCATAACAGGGCGCTTGAATGAAAAACTGTTTTTT.

CDR3 in DNA: TGTGCCTGGAGTATGGGCGGGAGTCCCTACAATGAGCAGTTCTTC. It codes for CAWSMGGSPYNEQFF. The gene calls are TRBV30 and TRBJ2-1, with 7 bases aligning to TRBD2. Per germline, CDR1 GTSNPN and CDR2 SVGIG (reference sequence). There are 15 residues in the CDR3. The V and J ends lost 2 bases and 2 bases, in that order; junction bases with no gene match: 6.

This clone was seen once. The chain is built from TRBV3-1 (or the pseudogene TRBV3-2) and TRBJ1-1; 11 positions agree with TRBD1. The CDR3 is made up of 16 amino acids. The germline gives CDR1 LGHDT, CDR2 YNNKEL (reference sequence). The J segment lost 10 bases and the V segment lost 4 bases, leaving 14 bases of the junction unmatched. Here the CDR3 reads CASSREGQGDSFRAFF. CDR3 DNA sequence: TGTGCCAGCAGCCGAGAGGGACAGGGGGACTCCTTTAGAGCTTTCTTT.

This clone showed up just a few times. The chain joins TRBV18 to TRBJ2-7; TRBD2 matches 10 bases. The CDR3 extends over 14 amino acids. V dropped 3 bases and J dropped 7; count of bases not matched to a gene: 6. Germline V gene sequence: CDR1 KGHSH, CDR2 LQKENI. Here the CDR3 reads CASSPKGLAMEQYF. The CDR3 bases are TGTGCCAGCTCACCCAAGGGACTAGCGATGGAGCAGTACTTC.

Only one count was recorded for this clone. The gene calls are TRBV5-1 and TRBJ2-5; maybe TRBD2 (6 bases). This CDR3 spans 15 amino acids. Germline values: CDR1 SGHRS, CDR2 YFSETQ. Between the trimmed V and J ends, which lost 0 bases and 2 bases, there was a span of 11 bases. This CDR3 is CASSLAWGEQETQYF. The CDR3 DNA reads as TGCGCCAGCAGCTTGGCCTGGGGGGAACAAGAGACCCAGTACTTC.

This sequence joins TRBV19 and TRBJ1-5; TRBD1 is a possible D gene (6 bases). The CDR3 is made up of 16 amino acids. Per germline, CDR1 LNHDA and CDR2 SQIVND (reference sequence). Trimming removed 1 base from V and 4 bases from J, with 14 bases in between. Written as DNA, the CDR3 is TGTGCCAGTAGTATAGTTGAGGGGGTTGGGAATCAGCCCCAGCATTTT. It encodes CASSIVEGVGNQPQHF. Looking up the rest from reference TRBV19 and TRBJ1-5 gives the full variable domain: DGGITQSPKYLFRKEGQNVTLSCEQNLNHDAMYWYRQDPGQGLRLIYYSQIVNDFQKGDIAEGYSVSREKKESFPLTVTSAQKNPTAFYLCASSIVEGVGNQPQHFGDGTRLSIL.

This clone was detected only once. CDR3 residues: CASSLGLGISYGYTF. The CDR3 DNA reads TGCGCCAGCAGCTTGGGTCTCGGGATTTCCTATGGCTACACCTTC. This chain uses TRBV5-1 with TRBJ1-2; D ambiguous. V lost 0 bases, J lost 4 bases, and 13 bases lay in between. This CDR3 region has 15 residues. Germline CDR1 and CDR2: SGHRS and YFSETQ.

This clone was recorded once. This chain connects TRBV24-1 to TRBJ2-5; possible D gene TRBD2, 6 bases. The CDR3 has 13 residues. The ends were cut back, 9 bases at V and 6 bases at J, with 16 bases in the middle. Germline CDR1 and CDR2: KGHDR and SFDVKD. The CDR3 coding sequence is TGTGCCACCCCGGGGGTGGAGAGAAAGACCCAGTACTTC. Translating it yields CATPGVERKTQYF.

The CDR3 sequence: CASSSLVARPSNQPQHF. The CDR3 DNA sequence: TGTGCCAGCAGTTCGCTTGTGGCCAGGCCGAGCAATCAGCCCCAGCATTTT. The rearrangement joins TRBV28 to TRBJ1-5; D uncertain. This CDR3 is built from 17 residues. Germline V gives CDR1 MDHEN, CDR2 SYDVKM. V was clipped by 4 bases and J by 1 base, with 17 bases between them. Using reference TRBV28 and TRBJ1-5 for the parts outside the CDR3, the full variable domain is DVKVTQSSRYLVKRTGEKVFLECVQDMDHENMFWYRQDPGLGLRLIYFSYDVKMKEKGDIPEGYSVSREKKERFSLILESASTNQTSMYLCASSSLVARPSNQPQHFGDGTRLSIL.

The genes are TRBV6-4 and TRBJ1-6; the D gene is possibly TRBD1 (6 bases). The length of the CDR3 is 15 residues. Germline-derived CDR1 and CDR2 are MRHNA and SNTAGT. V lost 5 bases to trimming and J lost 6 bases, with 14 bases between them. CDR3 sequence: CASSIQGGFNSPLHF. CDR3 bases: TGTGCCAGCAGTATACAGGGAGGGTTTAATTCACCCCTCCACTTT.

The rearrangement joins TRBV19 to TRBJ1-4, with TRBD1 as a possible D gene (6 bases). CDR1 is LNHDA, CDR2 SQIVND, per germline (reference sequence). CDR3 size: 15 residues. Trimming cost V 7 bases and J 3 bases, with 15 bases left between them. The DNA of the CDR3 is TGTGCCAGTAAAGATCGGGGGGCGCCTAATGAAAAACTGTTTTTT. It specifies CASKDRGAPNEKLFF.

V usage is TRBV5-4 and J usage is TRBJ2-5; a weak D match, TRBD2 (6 bases). This CDR3 region has 14 residues. Germline CDR1 is SGHNT and CDR2 is YYREEE (reference sequence). V was trimmed by 0 bases and J by 5 bases, leaving 11 bases between them. In DNA, the CDR3 is TGTGCCAGCAGCTTGGAAGGACTAAGGGAGACCCAGTACTTC. Protein: CASSLEGLRETQYF.

A single count supports this clone. The gene calls are TRBV30 and TRBJ1-5; 8 nucleotides agree with TRBD1. CDR1 GTSNPN and CDR2 SVGIG come from the germline V gene (reference sequence). J lost 9 bases, V lost 2 bases, and 9 bases had no gene match. The CDR3 spans 14 residues. CDR3 bases: TGTGCCTGGAGTATATCAGGGGGCGTCGGGCCCCAGCATTTT. Translation: CAWSISGGVGPQHF.

V usage is TRBV7-3 and J usage is TRBJ1-4, with 7 bases fitting TRBD1. This CDR3 contains 17 residues. V shed 7 bases and J 7 bases; nucleotides not matched to a gene: 18. Germline assignment: CDR1 SGHTA and CDR2 FQGTGA. This chain's CDR3 is CASTQGGSGQVGEKLFF. As DNA, the CDR3 is TGTGCCAGCACCCAAGGAGGGTCAGGACAGGTTGGTGAAAAACTGTTTTTT.

This clone was found a few times. The rearrangement uses TRBV7-9 and TRBJ1-4; 9 positions match TRBD1. The CDR3 covers 17 residues. V dropped 4 bases and J dropped 6; count of bases not matched to a gene: 12. The germline CDR1 and CDR2 sequences are SEHNR and FQNEAQ (reference sequence). CDR3 sequence: CASSSTRDRESYEKLFF. CDR3 in DNA: TGTGCCAGCAGCTCTACCCGGGACAGGGAATCATATGAAAAACTGTTTTTT.

The V gene is TRBV10-3, the J gene TRBJ2-5; 15 positions agree with TRBD2. The V gene's germline CDR1 is ENHRY and CDR2 SYGVKD. After removal of 3 bases from V and 4 bases from J, the junction contained 6 bases not matched to a gene. The CDR3 totals 17 residues. CDR3 sequence reads: CAISDRTSGGASETQYF. The CDR3 nucleotides are TGTGCCATCAGTGACAGGACTAGCGGGGGGGCATCAGAGACCCAGTACTTC.

V usage is TRBV27 and J usage is TRBJ2-3, with 7 bases lining up with TRBD1. V dropped 3 bases and J dropped 0; count of bases not matched to a gene: 3. Germline lookup yields CDR1 MNHEY and CDR2 SMNVEV (reference sequence). The CDR3 has 15 amino acids. This CDR3 reads CASSLTGISTDTQYF. CDR3 nucleotides: TGTGCCAGCAGTTTGACAGGGATTAGCACAGATACGCAGTATTTT.

V usage is TRBV19 and J usage is TRBJ1-2, with D perhaps TRBD1 (6 bases). The CDR3 loop spans 11 amino acids. V dropped 9 bases and J dropped 3 bases, with 8 bases sitting between them. In germline, CDR1 is LNHDA, CDR2 SQIVND (reference sequence). CDR3 sequence: CASRQDYGYTF. The CDR3 DNA is TGTGCCAGCCGACAGGACTATGGCTACACCTTC.